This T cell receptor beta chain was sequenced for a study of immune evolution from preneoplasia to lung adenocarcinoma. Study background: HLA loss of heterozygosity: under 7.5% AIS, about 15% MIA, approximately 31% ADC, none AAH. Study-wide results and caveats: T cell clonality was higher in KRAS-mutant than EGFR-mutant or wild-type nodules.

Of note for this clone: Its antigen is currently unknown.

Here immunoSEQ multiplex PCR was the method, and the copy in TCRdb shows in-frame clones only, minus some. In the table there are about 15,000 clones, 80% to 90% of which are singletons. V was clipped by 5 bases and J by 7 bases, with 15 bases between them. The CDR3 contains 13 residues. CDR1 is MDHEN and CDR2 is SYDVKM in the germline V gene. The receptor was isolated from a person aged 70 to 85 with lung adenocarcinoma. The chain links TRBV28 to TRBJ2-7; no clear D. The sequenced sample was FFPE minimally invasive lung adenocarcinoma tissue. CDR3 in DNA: TGTGCCAGCAGTCCCGTATCAACAGAGGAGCAGTACTTC. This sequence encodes CASSPVSTEEQYF.